The 30 T cell receptor beta chains below all came from one sample that was sequenced in a study of blood T cell repertoires in COVID-19. Generated by immunoSEQ multiplex PCR, the TCRdb table keeps only in-frame clones and is missing some. This table has fewer than 300,000 clones, under 90% appearing once. The sequenced material came from peripheral blood. These receptors all stem from a man aged 50-60 years with COVID-19, enrolled during active disease.

This clone is labeled as medium-sized. The V gene is TRBV6-2 or TRBV6-3, the J gene TRBJ1-5; D is possibly TRBD1 (6 bases). The germline V gene has CDR1 MNHEY and CDR2 SVGEGT. CDR3 length: 16 residues. V was shortened by 3 bases and J by 1 base, with 13 bases between the two germline ends. The CDR3 spells CASSYDGQLSNQPQHF. In DNA, the CDR3 is TGTGCCAGCAGTTATGACGGACAGCTGAGCAATCAGCCCCAGCATTTT.

The genes are TRBV27 and TRBJ1-4; 8 nucleotides line up with TRBD1. Per the germline V gene, CDR1 is MNHEY and CDR2 is SMNVEV (reference sequence). The CDR3 sequence is 14 residues long. Trimming took 4 bases from V and 3 from J; bases not matched to a gene: 1. The CDR3 sequence is CASSSTGANEKLFF. The CDR3 region has the DNA TGTGCCAGCAGTTCGACAGGGGCTAATGAAAAACTGTTTTTT.

This clone was seen a single time. The V call is TRBV28, the J call TRBJ2-7, with 8 bases fitting TRBD2. V shed 3 bases and J 6 bases; nucleotides not matched to a gene: 7. The CDR3 has 14 residues. Germline CDR1 is MDHEN and CDR2 is SYDVKM. DNA of the CDR3: TGTGCCAGCAGTTTGCTGCGACGGGGGGGCGAGCAGTACTTC. It encodes CASSLLRRGGEQYF.

This clone occurred a few times. The chain links TRBV6-5 to TRBJ1-2; 7 nucleotides agree with TRBD1. The junction had 6 bases not matched to a gene; V was cut back by 5 bases and J by 6 bases. The CDR3 has 13 amino acids. Per the germline V gene, CDR1 is MNHEY and CDR2 is SVGAGI. CDR3 bases: TGTGCCAGCAGTCCCCCGACAGGGCATGGCTACACCTTC. It encodes CASSPPTGHGYTF.

This chain uses TRBV6-5 with TRBJ2-5; 10 positions agree with TRBD2. The CDR3 contains 14 residues. Trimming removed 7 bases from V and 4 bases from J; junction bases left unmatched: 6. Germline V lookup: CDR1 MNHEY, CDR2 SVGAGI. CDR3 protein: CASTDSGRSETQYF. In nucleotides, the CDR3 is TGTGCCAGCACGGATAGCGGGAGGTCAGAGACCCAGTACTTC.

This chain connects TRBV19 to TRBJ1-2, with TRBD1 matching over 11 bases. The trim removed 5 bases at V and 7 bases at J, leaving 6 bases unmatched. The germline CDR1 and CDR2 sequences are LNHDA and SQIVND (reference sequence). CDR3 length: 14 residues. The CDR3 DNA sequence: TGTGCCAGTAGTCCAAGGACAGGGGGCGGTGGCTACACCTTC. Translating it yields CASSPRTGGGGYTF.

CDR3 amino acids: CASSPPGQGAWELFF. The CDR3 DNA reads TGTGCCAGCTCACCTCCGGGACAGGGGGCGTGGGAGCTGTTTTTT. The chain employs TRBV18 and TRBJ2-2, with 12 positions matching TRBD1. J gave up 9 bases and V 3 bases, and 5 bases lay outside the gene matches. Germline V gives CDR1 KGHSH, CDR2 LQKENI. This CDR3 has 15 amino acids.

The rearrangement joins TRBV7-2 to TRBJ1-3, with unresolved D. The CDR3 has 14 amino acids. With 4 bases removed from V and 1 base from J, the gap between germline ends came to 8 bases. Germline CDR1 SGHTA, CDR2 FQGNSA. The CDR3 coding sequence is TGTGCCAGCAGCTCGGGGTTATCTGGAAACACCATATATTTT. Encoded protein: CASSSGLSGNTIYF.

This clone was picked up one time. The chain combines TRBV5-1 with TRBJ1-3, with a weak D call TRBD1 (6 bases). Germline-derived CDR1 and CDR2 are SGHRS and YFSETQ. The CDR3 runs 16 residues. The V gene lost 4 bases and the J gene lost 1 base, with 15 bases spanning the gap. The CDR3: CASSEQGSSSGNTIYF. The DNA for the CDR3 is TGCGCCAGCAGCGAACAGGGATCTTCTTCTGGAAACACCATATATTTT.

The chain uses TRBV9 and TRBJ2-3, with no clear D. CDR3 length: 15 amino acids. V was trimmed by 4 bases and J by 0 bases, leaving 12 bases between them. Germline loops: CDR1 SGDLS, CDR2 YYNGEE. CDR3 DNA: TGTGCCAGCAGCATAACATCTTCTAGCACAGATACGCAGTATTTT. Protein: CASSITSSSTDTQYF.

The V call is TRBV7-3, the J call TRBJ2-2, with 10 bases matching TRBD2. CDR3 length equals 16 residues. The J segment lost 4 bases and the V segment lost 5 bases, leaving 7 bases of the junction unmatched. In germline, CDR1 is SGHTA, CDR2 FQGTGA. The CDR3 region is CASSPTTSGLTGELFF. The CDR3 DNA reads TGTGCCAGCAGCCCCACGACTAGCGGGCTCACCGGGGAGCTGTTTTTT.

The chain links TRBV28 to TRBJ1-1, with D possibly TRBD1 on 6 matching bases. Germline CDR1 MDHEN, CDR2 SYDVKM. The V end was cut by 2 bases, the J end by 9 bases, with 19 bases between. CDR3 length equals 15 residues. CDR3 nucleotides: TGTGCCAGCAGTTTACTCGGGGGCGGGGGCCCCCAAGCTTTCTTT. Translating it yields CASSLLGGGGPQAFF.

The CDR3 sequence: CATSDLPVATGELFF. The DNA of the CDR3 is TGTGCCACCAGTGATTTGCCCGTGGCAACCGGGGAGCTGTTTTTT. The chain carries TRBV24-1 and TRBJ2-2, with unresolved D. Germline-derived CDR1 and CDR2 are KGHDR and SFDVKD. The CDR3 consists of 15 residues. Trimming removed 0 bases from V and 5 bases from J, with 9 bases in between.

The chain recombines TRBV7-9 with TRBJ1-6; 8 nucleotides agree with TRBD1. The trim removed 5 bases at V and 7 bases at J, leaving 4 bases unmatched. Germline loops: CDR1 SEHNR, CDR2 FQNEAQ (reference sequence). This CDR3 region has 14 residues. Here the CDR3 reads CASSQDRGNSPLHF. CDR3 DNA sequence: TGTGCCAGCAGCCAAGACAGGGGCAATTCACCCCTCCACTTT.

This chain uses TRBV19 with TRBJ2-1; 7 nucleotides match TRBD2. CDR1 is LNHDA, CDR2 SQIVND, per germline (reference sequence). This CDR3 comprises 16 residues. V shed 3 bases and J 2 bases; nucleotides not matched to a gene: 7. CDR3 in amino acids: CASSMVGGGPYNEQFF. Written as DNA, the CDR3 is TGTGCCAGTAGTATGGTGGGCGGGGGACCCTACAATGAGCAGTTCTTC.

V gene TRBV27 combines with J gene TRBJ2-1, with 8 bases identical to TRBD2. This CDR3 is built from 16 residues. With 1 base clipped from V and 9 bases from J, the junction kept 11 bases outside the gene matches. Germline V gene lookup returns CDR1 MNHEY and CDR2 SMNVEV (reference sequence). The CDR3 here is CASSLYRGGSLVEQFF. In DNA form, the CDR3 reads TGTGCCAGCAGTTTATACCGGGGGGGCAGTCTGGTTGAGCAGTTCTTC.

The V and J genes are TRBV18 and TRBJ2-7, with TRBD1 identical over 8 bases. After removal of 6 bases from V and 6 bases from J, the junction contained 1 base not matched to a gene. The germline V gene has CDR1 KGHSH and CDR2 LQKENI. The length of the CDR3 is 11 residues. The DNA for the CDR3 is TGTGCCAGCTCGGACAGGGCCGAGCAGTACTTC. This gives the protein CASSDRAEQYF.

V is TRBV19 and J is TRBJ2-2; a possible D gene is TRBD2 (6 bases). The ends were cut back, 7 bases at V and 3 bases at J, with 18 bases in the middle. The CDR3 is made up of 16 amino acids. CDR1 and CDR2 from the germline V gene are LNHDA and SQIVND (reference sequence). This chain's CDR3 is CASNPGGSRYTGELFF. Here the CDR3 DNA reads TGTGCCAGTAACCCAGGAGGGAGTCGTTACACCGGGGAGCTGTTTTTT.

The V call is TRBV10-2, the J call TRBJ2-1, with TRBD2 identical over 10 bases. The CDR3 is made up of 14 amino acids. The ends lost 5 bases at V and 5 bases at J; junction bases unmatched: 3. Per the germline V gene, CDR1 is WSHSY and CDR2 is SAAADI. CDR3 residues: CASSPSGRDNEQFF. CDR3 sequence (DNA): TGCGCCAGCAGTCCCAGCGGGAGGGACAATGAGCAGTTCTTC.

The chain is built from TRBV19 and TRBJ1-5, with D hard to call. V was pared by 9 bases and J by 7 bases, with 19 bases between. There are 14 residues in the CDR3. The germline gives CDR1 LNHDA, CDR2 SQIVND (reference sequence). The CDR3, as DNA: TGTGCCAGCGTACAGCCCCAGTCGGGACAGCCCCAGCATTTT. It is translated as CASVQPQSGQPQHF.

The rearrangement joins TRBV4-1 to TRBJ2-7; D gene unclear. In germline, CDR1 is MGHRA, CDR2 YSYEKL. Trimming cost V 0 bases and J 1 base, with 7 bases left between them. CDR3 length equals 14 residues. The DNA for the CDR3 is TGCGCCAGCAGCCAAGAAGCAGGTTCCTACGAGCAGTACTTC. Amino acids: CASSQEAGSYEQYF.

The J gene is TRBJ1-5, the V gene TRBV12-5; D gene unclear. The CDR3 covers 14 residues. From germline, CDR1 is LGHNT and CDR2 FRNRAP. The ends were cut back, 1 base at V and 6 bases at J, with 10 bases in the middle. The CDR3 loop reads CASGLAPGVQPQHF. CDR3 nucleotides: TGTGCTAGTGGTTTGGCCCCCGGGGTTCAGCCCCAGCATTTT.

The gene calls are TRBV7-9 and TRBJ2-4; a weak D match, TRBD2 (7 bases). Trimming took off 1 base at V and 0 bases at J, with 13 bases between the two ends. The V gene's germline CDR1 is SEHNR and CDR2 FQNEAQ (reference sequence). The CDR3 runs to 17 residues. The CDR3 spells CASSLVAGAGAKNIQYF. Written as DNA, the CDR3 is TGTGCCAGCAGCTTAGTGGCGGGGGCAGGAGCCAAAAACATTCAGTACTTC. The full variable domain, rest sourced from reference TRBV7-9 and TRBJ2-4, is DTGVSQNPRHKITKRGQNVTFRCDPISEHNRLYWYRQTLGQGPEFLTYFQNEAQLEKSRLLSDRFSAERPKGSFSTLEIQRTEQGDSAMYLCASSLVAGAGAKNIQYFGAGTRLSVL.

The chain employs TRBV30 and TRBJ1-6, with D possibly TRBD1 on 5 matching bases. Between the trimmed V and J ends, which lost 0 bases and 7 bases, there was a span of 13 bases. The CDR3 is 15 residues long. Germline V gene data show CDR1 as GTSNPN and CDR2 as SVGIG (reference sequence). The CDR3 spells CAWSVPPRVNSPLHF. The CDR3 DNA follows: TGTGCCTGGAGTGTACCTCCCAGGGTAAATTCACCCCTCCACTTT.

The chain joins TRBV21-1 to TRBJ1-2; TRBD1 is the table's D call, not checked against the DNA. TRBV21-1 is a pseudogene locus. The CDR3 loop spans 18 amino acids. DNA of the CDR3: TGTGCCAGCAGCGACCCGGACAGGGGGGAACCTTCTAACTATGGCTACACCTTC. Translated: CASSDPDRGEPSNYGYTF.

Here the CDR3 reads CASSLGEGDTEAFF. The CDR3, as DNA: TGTGCCAGCAGCCTCGGGGAGGGGGACACTGAAGCTTTCTTT. The genes are TRBV14 and TRBJ1-1, with D possibly matching TRBD1 (6 bases). The CDR3 has 14 amino acids. Germline V gene lookup returns CDR1 SGHDN and CDR2 FVKESK. V gave up 4 bases and J gave up 3 bases, with 12 bases separating them.

The V call is TRBV7-9, the J call TRBJ1-3; TRBD1 aligns across 7 bases. The CDR3 runs 18 residues. The junction had 13 bases not matched to a gene; V was cut back by 5 bases and J by 0 bases. Germline V CDR1 and CDR2: SEHNR, FQNEAQ (reference sequence). DNA for the CDR3: TGTGCCAGCAGCCTACCGTCTAGGGGACAGCACTCTGGAAACACCATATATTTT. Its translation is CASSLPSRGQHSGNTIYF.

CDR3 nucleotides: TGTGCCAGTAGTTTTCGTCAGGGAGGCTTGGAGCAGTACTTC. Translating gives CASSFRQGGLEQYF. The chain is built from TRBV19 and TRBJ2-7, with D possibly TRBD2 on 6 matching bases. The V gene's germline CDR1 is LNHDA and CDR2 SQIVND (reference sequence). CDR3 length: 14 residues. Trimming left V 5 bases short and J 7 bases short, with 18 bases between. The full variable domain, completed using reference TRBV19 and TRBJ2-7, is DGGITQSPKYLFRKEGQNVTLSCEQNLNHDAMYWYRQDPGQGLRLIYYSQIVNDFQKGDIAEGYSVSREKKESFPLTVTSAQKNPTAFYLCASSFRQGGLEQYFGPGTRLTVT.

The chain is built from TRBV19 and TRBJ1-2; 7 bases are shared with TRBD1. The ends lost 4 bases at V and 9 bases at J; junction bases unmatched: 5. From germline, CDR1 is LNHDA and CDR2 SQIVND (reference sequence). CDR3 length equals 12 residues. This CDR3 is CASSTGQPRYTF. DNA for the CDR3: TGTGCCAGTAGTACGGGACAGCCCCGCTACACCTTC.

The table lists this clone with a few counts. Compared with germline, one end of the junction differs, possibly owing to a read error. The chain combines TRBV5-1 with TRBJ2-1; the D is unclear. CDR1 SGHRS and CDR2 YFSETQ come from the germline V gene. The CDR3 is made up of 15 amino acids. The chain's CDR3 is CASSRSAGIYDEQFF. The CDR3 DNA sequence: TGCGCCAGCAGCCGGTCCGCAGGCATCTACGATGAGCAGTTCTTC.